A single sample is the source of the 32 T cell receptor beta chains below, sequenced in a study of OX40 agonist ivuxolimab in advanced cancers. Repertoires were generated with immunoSEQ multiplex PCR, while TCRdb's copy carries only in-frame clones and drops some. The data contain just over 95,000 clones, 90% of them singletons. The sequenced sample was CD4+ or CD8+ T cells sorted from blood, obtained in a trial of the OX40 agonist ivuxolimab. The origin of the receptors is an adult with an advanced solid tumor such as melanoma, head and neck, liver or kidney cancer.

The rearrangement links TRBV5-1 to TRBJ2-1, with D hard to call. The V end lost 3 bases, the J end lost 5 bases, and 12 bases lay between the germline ends. Germline-derived CDR1 and CDR2 are SGHRS and YFSETQ. The CDR3 totals 14 residues. CDR3 sequence (DNA): TGCGCCAGCAGCTCGGGTCCCAGGAACAATGAGCAGTTCTTC. Its protein product is CASSSGPRNNEQFF.

V and J are TRBV9 and TRBJ2-7, with TRBD1 identical over 7 bases. Germline trimming cut 1 base from V and 1 base from J; bases unmatched to any gene: 2. The length of the CDR3 is 14 residues. Germline loops: CDR1 SGDLS, CDR2 YYNGEE. CDR3 sequence: CASSVTGQSYEQYF. The CDR3 nucleotides read TGTGCCAGCAGCGTAACGGGACAGTCCTACGAGCAGTACTTC.

The V gene is TRBV18, the J gene TRBJ2-7; D could derive from TRBD1 or TRBD2 (5 bases each). The V gene lost 4 bases and the J gene lost 5 bases, with 21 bases spanning the gap. The germline V gene has CDR1 KGHSH and CDR2 LQKENI. The CDR3 runs to 16 residues. The CDR3 reads CASSHSAGTALHEQYF. The CDR3 region has the DNA TGTGCCAGCTCACACTCAGCCGGGACGGCGTTGCACGAGCAGTACTTC.

The chain combines TRBV6-1 with TRBJ2-5; 10 bases are a match to TRBD2. Unmatched junction bases numbered 10, after V lost 4 bases and J lost 5 bases. Per germline, CDR1 MNHNS and CDR2 SASEGT. The CDR3 loop spans 16 amino acids. The DNA for the CDR3 is TGTGCCAGCAGTGCTCAGCGGGGGGGCCTTCGGGAGACCCAGTACTTC. Its translation: CASSAQRGGLRETQYF.

The J gene is TRBJ2-7, the V gene TRBV23-1, with D possibly being TRBD1 (5 bases). TRBV23-1 counts as an open reading frame of uncertain function. Trimming stripped 3 bases from V and 3 bases from J, with 9 bases between. CDR3 length equals 13 residues. The CDR3 region is CASSQTVGYEQYF. Here the CDR3 DNA reads TGCGCCAGCAGTCAGACAGTGGGCTACGAGCAGTACTTC.

The gene calls are TRBV6-6 and TRBJ2-6, with D possibly being TRBD1 or TRBD2 (5 bases each). CDR1 is MNHNY, CDR2 SVGAGI, per germline (reference sequence). The V end was cut by 8 bases, the J end by 0 bases, with 5 bases between. This CDR3 region has 13 residues. The CDR3 spells CASGTSGANVLTF. CDR3 sequence (DNA): TGTGCCAGCGGGACCTCTGGGGCCAACGTCCTGACTTTC.

The V gene is TRBV14, the J gene TRBJ2-5; the D gene is possibly TRBD1 (6 bases). This CDR3 is 14 amino acids long. V was cut by 2 bases and J by 5 bases, with 12 bases left in between. Looked up from germline, CDR1 is SGHDN and CDR2 is FVKESK. The CDR3 here is CASSQWGQRETQYF. The DNA for the CDR3 is TGTGCCAGCAGCCAATGGGGGCAGAGGGAGACCCAGTACTTC.

The chain uses TRBV6-1 and TRBJ2-1, with D hard to call. With 1 base removed from V and 10 bases from J, the gap between germline ends came to 11 bases. CDR3 size: 13 residues. CDR1 MNHNS and CDR2 SASEGT come from the germline V gene. The CDR3 region has the DNA TGTGCCAGCAGTGAAGTGCCCCAGGCGGAGCAGTTCTTC. Translated: CASSEVPQAEQFF.

This chain joins TRBV27 and TRBJ2-3; TRBD2 aligns across 9 bases. V lost 0 bases, J lost 2 bases, and 6 bases stayed unmatched. CDR3 size: 17 residues. CDR1 is MNHEY and CDR2 is SMNVEV in the germline V gene (reference sequence). The DNA of the CDR3 is TGTGCCAGCAGTTTATCGTTTGGCGGGAGGGCCACAGATACGCAGTATTTT. Its protein product is CASSLSFGGRATDTQYF.

The chain joins TRBV5-1 to TRBJ2-7; D uncertain. Trimming stripped 2 bases from V and 2 bases from J, with 11 bases between. The CDR3 is 14 residues long. Germline values: CDR1 SGHRS, CDR2 YFSETQ. CDR3 region: CASSFQAIPYEQYF. For the CDR3, the DNA is TGCGCCAGCAGCTTCCAGGCGATTCCCTACGAGCAGTACTTC. Using reference TRBV5-1 and TRBJ2-7 for the parts outside the CDR3, the full variable domain is KAGVTQTPRYLIKTRGQQVTLSCSPISGHRSVSWYQQTPGQGLQFLFEYFSETQRNKGNFPGRFSGRQFSNSRSEMNVSTLELGDSALYLCASSFQAIPYEQYFGPGTRLTVT.

This sequence joins TRBV6-5 and TRBJ2-5, with 7 bases identical to TRBD1. The V gene's germline CDR1 is MNHEY and CDR2 SVGAGI. The CDR3 is 13 amino acids. The V segment lost 6 bases and the J segment 2 bases; nucleotides outside the gene matches: 3. DNA for the CDR3: TGTGCCAGCAGCCCCAGGGGGCAAGAGACCCAGTACTTC. Translation gives CASSPRGQETQYF.

The chain employs TRBV27 and TRBJ1-4, with D possibly TRBD1 on 5 matching bases. V was clipped by 0 bases and J by 7 bases, with 12 bases between them. The CDR3 sequence is 15 residues long. Germline lookup yields CDR1 MNHEY and CDR2 SMNVEV (reference sequence). CDR3 amino acids: CASSLSGTGIEKLFF. CDR3 sequence (DNA): TGTGCCAGCAGTTTATCGGGGACTGGGATTGAAAAACTGTTTTTT.

This chain joins TRBV4-2 and TRBJ2-3; a possible D gene is TRBD2 (6 bases). From germline, CDR1 is LGHNA and CDR2 YNFKEQ. The CDR3 length is 16 residues. With 2 bases removed from V and 1 base from J, the gap between germline ends came to 13 bases. Here the CDR3 reads CASSQPWPGGTDTQYF. The CDR3 DNA sequence: TGTGCCAGCAGCCAACCCTGGCCGGGAGGCACAGATACGCAGTATTTT.

J is TRBJ2-3 and V is TRBV6-5, with a possible D match to TRBD2 (6 bases). The CDR3 length is 10 residues. V gave up 5 bases and J gave up 11 bases, with 8 bases separating them. Germline loops: CDR1 MNHEY, CDR2 SVGAGI. The CDR3 loop reads CASSGGRQYF. The CDR3 bases are TGTGCCAGCAGTGGGGGGAGGCAGTATTTT.

V is TRBV6-1 and J is TRBJ2-3, with TRBD2 matching 10 bases. CDR1 is MNHNS and CDR2 is SASEGT in the germline V gene. V lost 7 bases to trimming and J lost 2 bases; unmatched junction nucleotides: 6. The CDR3 is made up of 15 amino acids. The CDR3 region is CASTLLAGDTDTQYF. CDR3 nucleotide sequence: TGTGCCAGCACACTCCTAGCGGGGGACACAGATACGCAGTATTTT.

The chain employs TRBV9 and TRBJ2-3, with D unresolved. The germline V gene has CDR1 SGDLS and CDR2 YYNGEE. The CDR3 sequence is 13 residues long. The CDR3 here is CASSAESRDTQYF. The CDR3 DNA follows: TGTGCAAGCTCTGCAGAGTCACGTGATACGCAGTATTTT.

This chain links TRBV2 with TRBJ2-5; D not resolved. Deletions cut 5 bases from V and 7 bases from J, with 17 bases between. This CDR3 is built from 14 residues. CDR1 and CDR2 (germline): SNHLY, FYNNEI. CDR3 protein: CASSSTEVVGTQYF. The CDR3 DNA reads as TGTGCCAGCAGTTCGACCGAGGTCGTGGGGACCCAGTACTTC.

The genes are TRBV7-9 and TRBJ2-1, with a tentative D call TRBD2 (6 bases). Trimming took 5 bases from V and 10 from J, leaving 12 bases between them. The CDR3 has 12 amino acids. In germline, CDR1 is SEHNR, CDR2 FQNEAQ (reference sequence). The CDR3 spells CASSPGSWEQFF. The CDR3 DNA is TGTGCCAGCAGCCCCGGGAGCTGGGAGCAGTTCTTC.

The J gene is TRBJ2-1, the V gene TRBV11-2, with 7 bases matching TRBD1. Unmatched junction bases numbered 6, after V lost 1 base and J lost 3 bases. CDR1 is SGHAT, CDR2 FQNNGV, per germline. This CDR3 has 16 residues. The CDR3 region has the DNA TGTGCCAGCAGCTTAGTGGCAGGGGGACGCTACAATGAGCAGTTCTTC. Its protein product is CASSLVAGGRYNEQFF.

The V call is TRBV10-3, the J call TRBJ2-2; no clear D gene. CDR1 and CDR2 (germline): ENHRY, SYGVKD. The V end was cut by 2 bases, the J end by 7 bases, with 2 bases between. The length of the CDR3 is 11 residues. In DNA, the CDR3 is TGTGCCATCAGTGAGATCGGGGAGCTGTTTTTT. This encodes CAISEIGELFF.

This chain joins TRBV28 and TRBJ1-5; maybe TRBD1 (5 bases). With 4 bases removed from V and 7 bases from J, the gap between germline ends came to 14 bases. This CDR3 region has 14 residues. Germline V CDR1 and CDR2: MDHEN, SYDVKM. The DNA for the CDR3 is TGTGCCAGCAGTTACGTCGGGCCAGGGCAGCCCCAGCATTTT. Translated, it gives CASSYVGPGQPQHF.

This chain connects TRBV5-6 to TRBJ1-1; D might be TRBD1 (6 bases). Germline CDR1 reads SGHDT; CDR2 reads YYEEEE. V lost 0 bases and J 12 bases, leaving 15 bases between the germline ends. The CDR3 loop spans 13 amino acids. The CDR3 sequence is CASSLDRGRGTFF. In DNA form, the CDR3 reads TGTGCCAGCAGCTTGGACCGGGGGCGCGGGACTTTCTTT.

The chain links TRBV21-1 to TRBJ1-3; TRBD1 reflects the table's D call only, with no check against the DNA. TRBV21-1 is deemed a pseudogene. CDR3 length: 17 residues. CDR3 in amino acids: CASSPDRGIRSGNTIYF. In nucleotides, the CDR3 is TGTGCCAGCAGCCCGGACAGGGGAATTCGGTCTGGAAACACCATATATTTT.

The rearrangement joins TRBV5-5 to TRBJ1-1; 8 bases match TRBD1. Germline V gene sequence: CDR1 SGHKS, CDR2 YYEKEE (reference sequence). With V trimmed by 0 bases and J by 10 bases, 8 bases remained unmatched. The length of the CDR3 is 14 residues. This chain's CDR3 is CASSLASQGAGAFF. CDR3 sequence (DNA): TGTGCCAGCAGCTTGGCCTCGCAGGGGGCTGGAGCTTTCTTT.

The chain uses TRBV6-1 and TRBJ2-7; 7 bases line up with TRBD1. V dropped 1 base and J dropped 4; count of bases not matched to a gene: 22. The germline V gene has CDR1 MNHNS and CDR2 SASEGT. This CDR3 region has 20 residues. CDR3 DNA sequence: TGTGCCAGCAGTGAAGTGGACAGTCGAGTGGACAGGTCGAGGTTGTACGAGCAGTACTTC. This gives the protein CASSEVDSRVDRSRLYEQYF.

The rearrangement joins TRBV5-1 to TRBJ1-4, with a possible D match to TRBD1 (5 bases). Germline V lookup: CDR1 SGHRS, CDR2 YFSETQ. The CDR3 is made up of 15 amino acids. The ends were cut back, 6 bases at V and 5 bases at J, with 17 bases in the middle. The CDR3 nucleotides read TGCGCCAGCACCGCTCGGGGGGGAGCGAATGAAAAACTGTTTTTT. Translating gives CASTARGGANEKLFF.

The CDR3 sequence is CSVEGPRTSGITHEQFF. The CDR3 region has the DNA TGCAGCGTTGAAGGCCCCCGGACTAGCGGGATAACGCATGAGCAGTTCTTC. This chain links TRBV29-1 with TRBJ2-1; 12 nucleotides agree with TRBD2. The CDR3 runs 17 residues. CDR1 and CDR2 from the germline V gene are SQVTM and ANQGSEA. V shed 1 base and J 8 bases; nucleotides not matched to a gene: 12.

The chain couples TRBV30 to TRBJ1-5; D remains ambiguous. V dropped 0 bases and J dropped 0 bases, with 9 bases sitting between them. In germline, CDR1 is GTSNPN, CDR2 SVGIG (reference sequence). CDR3 length: 15 residues. The CDR3 is CAWSVGTHSNQPQHF. DNA of the CDR3: TGTGCCTGGAGTGTAGGTACCCATAGCAATCAGCCCCAGCATTTT.

This chain joins TRBV5-1 and TRBJ2-7, with a weak D call TRBD2 (5 bases). CDR3 size: 16 residues. Per germline, CDR1 SGHRS and CDR2 YFSETQ. The V gene lost 0 bases and the J gene lost 3 bases, with 16 bases spanning the gap. The CDR3 DNA is TGCGCCAGCAGCTTGGCCGGGGTGACCCCATTCTACGAGCAGTACTTC. It codes for CASSLAGVTPFYEQYF.

The V call is TRBV5-6, the J call TRBJ2-2, with TRBD1 matching over 9 bases. Trimming at V came to 7 bases and at J to 4 bases, leaving 5 bases not matched to a gene. This CDR3 has 14 amino acids. Germline CDR1 and CDR2: SGHDT and YYEEEE. CDR3 DNA: TGTGCCAGCCAGGGACAGGGAAGCACCGGGGAGCTGTTTTTT. The encoded protein is CASQGQGSTGELFF.

The chain combines TRBV28 with TRBJ2-4, with D tentatively TRBD2 (7 bases). Germline V gene data show CDR1 as MDHEN and CDR2 as SYDVKM. This CDR3 region has 13 residues. Trimming took off 6 bases at V and 5 bases at J, with 11 bases between the two ends. The CDR3 sequence is CASRGGAENIQYF. The CDR3, as DNA: TGTGCCAGCAGGGGGGGGGCTGAAAACATTCAGTACTTC.

V usage is TRBV7-9 and J usage is TRBJ2-4; 7 bases fit TRBD1. Germline V CDR1 and CDR2: SEHNR, FQNEAQ (reference sequence). The CDR3 loop spans 16 amino acids. J gave up 8 bases and V 5 bases, and 15 bases lay outside the gene matches. The CDR3 nucleotides are TGTGCCAGCAGCACAGACAGGGTCGAGAGGAGACACATTCAGTACTTC. This codes for CASSTDRVERRHIQYF.